Shown below are 25 T cell receptor beta chains from a single sample sequenced in a study of blood T cells in healthy people across ages. For the second PCR, which ran for roughly 6 to 12 cycles, a sample-barcoded 5' primer and a J-beta primer mix were used. TCRdb re-called the 5' RACE reads with MiXCR, one entry per CDR3 protein. The data hold roughly 1,800,000 distinct CDR3 sequences, with roughly 49% observed a single time. The sequenced material came from blood. These receptor sequences come from a woman between 35 and 50 years old in good health.

V usage is TRBV29-1 and J usage is TRBJ2-3; unclear D gene. The CDR3 extends over 12 amino acids. V lost 1 base to trimming and J lost 4 bases, with 6 bases between them. Germline V gene lookup returns CDR1 SQVTM and CDR2 ANQGSEA. DNA for the CDR3: TGCAGCGTTGAAGTAATTGCAGATACGCAGTATTTT. This encodes CSVEVIADTQYF.

The chain combines TRBV20-1 with TRBJ1-2; no firm D call. The assigned J gene may be wrong: the sequence end matches TRBJ2-5 better. The CDR3 loop spans 10 amino acids. The germline V gene encodes CDR1 DFQATT and CDR2 SNEGSKA (reference sequence). The CDR3 loop is CSAIRTNQYF. CDR3 DNA: TGCAGTGCTATACGGACCAACCAGTACTTC.

This clonotype was picked up a small number of times. The genes are TRBV4-2 and TRBJ2-7; 10 bases agree with TRBD2. CDR1 is LGHNA, CDR2 YNFKEQ, per germline. The junction had 5 bases not matched to a gene; V was cut back by 3 bases and J by 0 bases. The CDR3 extends over 16 amino acids. CDR3 protein: CASSQVSGGPSYEQYF. In DNA form, the CDR3 reads TGTGCCAGCAGCCAGGTTAGCGGGGGGCCCTCCTACGAGCAGTACTTC.

This CDR3 reads CASSYPYPSTQETQYF. CDR3 coding DNA: TGTGCCAGCAGTTACCCCTACCCTAGCACCCAAGAGACCCAGTACTTC. The genes are TRBV6-5 and TRBJ2-5; possibly TRBD2 for D (5 bases). The CDR3 totals 16 residues. V dropped 2 bases and J dropped 1 base, with 14 bases sitting between them. The germline gives CDR1 MNHEY, CDR2 SVGAGI.

The rearrangement links TRBV4-1 to TRBJ1-5, with D uncertain. The CDR3 length is 13 residues. V gave up 3 bases and J gave up 9 bases, with 12 bases separating them. Germline V gene sequence: CDR1 MGHRA, CDR2 YSYEKL. The CDR3 sequence is CASSQVPGRPQHF. DNA of the CDR3: TGCGCCAGCAGCCAGGTCCCAGGAAGGCCCCAGCATTTT.

This clonotype has more than one count but fewer than ten. The chain has TRBV20-1 and TRBJ1-2, with unresolved D. CDR1 is DFQATT and CDR2 is SNEGSKA in the germline V gene (reference sequence). This CDR3 contains 14 residues. V dropped 6 bases and J dropped 1 base, with 15 bases sitting between them. This CDR3 reads CSAPQTEDNYGYTF. The CDR3 coding sequence is TGCAGTGCCCCGCAGACGGAAGATAACTATGGCTACACCTTC.

This chain uses TRBV11-2 with TRBJ1-2, with 9 bases aligning to TRBD1. Losses at the gene ends were 4 bases for V and 4 bases for J; bases not matched to a gene: 13. CDR1 and CDR2 from the germline V gene are SGHAT and FQNNGV. CDR3 size: 17 residues. The CDR3 protein is CASSSIFQDRGAYGYTF. The CDR3 DNA is TGTGCCAGCAGCTCCATCTTTCAGGACAGGGGAGCCTATGGCTACACCTTC.

There are a few counts of this clonotype. The J gene is TRBJ1-5, the V gene TRBV10-3, with TRBD1 matching over 8 bases. The V segment lost 6 bases and the J segment 5 bases; nucleotides outside the gene matches: 9. The CDR3 is 15 residues long. Germline V lookup: CDR1 ENHRY, CDR2 SYGVKD. The CDR3 loop is CAISGPGQADQPQHF. CDR3 coding DNA: TGTGCCATCAGCGGTCCGGGACAGGCAGATCAGCCCCAGCATTTT.

This clonotype was observed a handful of times. The genes are TRBV20-1 and TRBJ1-5; the match to TRBD1 covers 7 bases. The junction had 19 bases not matched to a gene; V was cut back by 0 bases and J by 2 bases. This CDR3 has 20 amino acids. The germline gives CDR1 DFQATT, CDR2 SNEGSKA (reference sequence). This CDR3 is CSARDPRAGGTVYGNQPQHF. CDR3 bases: TGCAGTGCTAGAGATCCAAGAGCAGGGGGGACTGTTTATGGCAATCAGCCCCAGCATTTT.

The chain carries TRBV5-1 and TRBJ2-5; 8 positions agree with TRBD2. The CDR3 contains 14 residues. Germline CDR1 is SGHRS and CDR2 is YFSETQ. J was trimmed by 5 bases and V by 4 bases; bases with no gene match: 7. The CDR3 nucleotides read TGCGCCAGCAGCCAGTTAGCGGGGCTGGAGACCCAGTACTTC. It yields the protein CASSQLAGLETQYF.

This clonotype was seen a few times. This sequence joins TRBV6-5 and TRBJ2-4; a weak D match, TRBD2 (6 bases). The CDR3 has 15 residues. Germline assignment: CDR1 MNHEY and CDR2 SVGAGI. V was cut by 2 bases and J by 7 bases, with 15 bases left in between. The chain's CDR3 is CASSYGLDSGNIQYF. In DNA, the CDR3 is TGTGCCAGCAGTTACGGGCTGGATAGCGGCAACATTCAGTACTTC.

V gene TRBV5-1 combines with J gene TRBJ2-3, with 7 bases aligning to TRBD1. V lost 4 bases, J lost 4 bases, and 6 bases stayed unmatched. The CDR3 has 14 residues. Germline CDR1 SGHRS, CDR2 YFSETQ. CDR3 DNA sequence: TGCGCCAGCAGCATGACAGGGTGGCCAGATACGCAGTATTTT. Amino acids: CASSMTGWPDTQYF.

CDR3 sequence reads: CATSASKQASSTDTQYF. Written as DNA, the CDR3 is TGTGCCACCAGTGCCTCAAAACAGGCTTCTAGCACAGATACGCAGTATTTT. The genes are TRBV24-1 and TRBJ2-3, with D possibly matching TRBD1 (5 bases). CDR3 length: 17 amino acids. Germline CDR1 reads KGHDR; CDR2 reads SFDVKD. Trimming removed 5 bases at V and 0 bases at J, with 17 bases between.

V and J are TRBV28 and TRBJ2-7, with TRBD2 matching over 9 bases. V gave up 6 bases and J gave up 3 bases; unmatched junction bases: 15. Germline CDR1 reads MDHEN; CDR2 reads SYDVKM. CDR3 length: 17 residues. The CDR3 spells CASSRAAGGPSIYEQYF. CDR3 DNA: TGTGCCAGCAGCCGAGCCGCGGGGGGGCCTTCCATCTACGAGCAGTACTTC.

This chain joins TRBV4-1 and TRBJ2-1; D is undetermined. The CDR3 length is 14 residues. V lost 0 bases, J lost 7 bases, and 10 bases lay in between. The germline V gene has CDR1 MGHRA and CDR2 YSYEKL. CDR3 sequence reads: CASSQDDGPNEQFF. The CDR3 DNA is TGCGCCAGCAGCCAAGACGATGGTCCGAATGAGCAGTTCTTC.

The chain recombines TRBV11-2 with TRBJ2-6, with no clear D. Trimming stripped 0 bases from V and 3 bases from J, with 6 bases between. The CDR3 is 15 amino acids. The V gene's germline CDR1 is SGHAT and CDR2 FQNNGV. CDR3 DNA sequence: TGTGCCAGCAGCTTAGACCCCGGTGGGGCCAACGTCCTGACTTTC. It encodes CASSLDPGGANVLTF.

The chain links TRBV4-3 to TRBJ2-7, with D perhaps matching TRBD1 (5 bases). This CDR3 is 15 amino acids long. The ends were cut back, 4 bases at V and 1 base at J, with 14 bases in the middle. Germline V CDR1 and CDR2: LGHNA, YSLEER. The chain's CDR3 is CASSRGQGNSYEQYF. CDR3 DNA: TGCGCCAGCAGCCGTGGACAAGGGAATTCCTACGAGCAGTACTTC.

The chain uses TRBV20-1 and TRBJ1-5; 8 bases are shared with TRBD1. Germline CDR1 DFQATT, CDR2 SNEGSKA (reference sequence). The trim removed 6 bases at V and 5 bases at J, leaving 12 bases unmatched. The CDR3 extends over 15 amino acids. The CDR3 DNA is TGCAGTGCCATTTATGGACAGGGCGGTCATCAGCCCCAGCATTTT. Translation gives CSAIYGQGGHQPQHF.

This clonotype appeared a few times. This chain links TRBV27 with TRBJ1-2; weak D call: TRBD1 (5 bases). V shed 5 bases and J shed 0 bases, with 10 bases lying between them. The V gene's germline CDR1 is MNHEY and CDR2 SMNVEV (reference sequence). CDR3 length: 14 residues. CDR3 residues: CASSPRQSNYGYTF. The CDR3 DNA reads TGTGCCAGCAGTCCCAGACAGTCTAACTATGGCTACACCTTC.

This clonotype came up a few times. The chain uses TRBV5-4 and TRBJ1-4, with a tentative D call TRBD1 (6 bases). V was cut by 0 bases and J by 7 bases, with 10 bases left in between. Per germline, CDR1 SGHNT and CDR2 YYREEE (reference sequence). The CDR3 has 14 residues. The CDR3 sequence: CASSLVGGGEKLFF. The CDR3 coding sequence is TGTGCCAGCAGCTTGGTGGGGGGCGGTGAAAAACTGTTTTTT. The full variable domain, its missing parts supplied by reference TRBV5-4 and TRBJ1-4, is ETGVTQSPTHLIKTRGQQVTLRCSSQSGHNTVSWYQQALGQGPQFIFQYYREEENGRGNFPPRFSGLQFPNYSSELNVNALELDDSALYLCASSLVGGGEKLFFGSGTQLSVL.

The gene calls are TRBV28 and TRBJ2-5, with D perhaps TRBD2 (6 bases). The CDR3 has 16 residues. Germline assignment: CDR1 MDHEN and CDR2 SYDVKM. V lost 4 bases and J 11 bases, leaving 26 bases between the germline ends. The CDR3: CASSSQTGPPGDEQYF. The DNA for the CDR3 is TGTGCCAGCAGTTCCCAGACGGGACCCCCGGGGGATGAGCAGTACTTC.

The genes are TRBV24-1 and TRBJ1-2; perhaps TRBD1 as D (5 bases). V lost 4 bases to trimming and J lost 7 bases, with 21 bases between them. CDR3 length: 16 residues. Per germline, CDR1 KGHDR and CDR2 SFDVKD. CDR3 bases: TGTGCCACCAGTGAGGGGGGACCCTCTTGGCTTCGTGGCTACACCTTC. As protein: CATSEGGPSWLRGYTF.

This clonotype was seen only a few times. The chain links TRBV29-1 to TRBJ1-4; D is ambiguous. V lost 4 bases and J lost 4, with 10 bases in between. The CDR3 consists of 13 residues. Germline CDR1 and CDR2: SQVTM and ANQGSEA. The CDR3 DNA is TGCAGCGTTGCGATACTGCTTAATGAAAAACTGTTTTTT. Translated: CSVAILLNEKLFF.

J is TRBJ1-1 and V is TRBV20-1; TRBD1 might be the D (6 bases). Germline CDR1 and CDR2: DFQATT and SNEGSKA (reference sequence). V gave up 6 bases and J gave up 3 bases, with 11 bases separating them. The CDR3 sequence is 12 residues long. CDR3 in amino acids: CSARRQDTEAFF. DNA for the CDR3: TGCAGTGCCCGACGACAGGACACTGAAGCTTTCTTT.

With respect to this clonotype: A read error may account for a junction end that differs from germline. The chain carries TRBV6-6 and TRBJ1-1; TRBD1 is a possible D gene (5 bases). The V gene's germline CDR1 is MNHNY and CDR2 SVGAGI (reference sequence). This CDR3 has 15 residues. The CDR3 loop is CASSCGAASNAEAFF. The CDR3 bases are TGTGCCAGCAGTTGCGGGGCAGCTTCGAACGCTGAAGCTTTCTTT.